This entry describes one T cell receptor beta chain. Its antigen is unknown. The data are from a study of blood T cells in healthy people across ages. The use of a sample-barcoded 5' primer and a J-beta primer mix characterized a second PCR of roughly 7 to 11 cycles. TCRdb reprocessed the 5' RACE reads with MiXCR, giving one entry per CDR3 protein. The table includes around 970,000 distinct CDR3 sequences, roughly 50% detected once. General study points: Relative to aged donors, long-lived donors carried more naive CD4+ cells and displayed higher diversity.

The sequenced material came from blood. This receptor was identified in a woman aged 55-70 years in good health.

CDR3 sequence (DNA): TGTGCCAGCAGTTTCCCAAGCGAGGCCTACGAGCAGTACTTC. As protein: CASSFPSEAYEQYF. The rearrangement joins TRBV28 to TRBJ2-7; D is uncertain. CDR1 is MDHEN and CDR2 is SYDVKM in the germline V gene. The CDR3 covers 14 residues. V lost 3 bases, J lost 2 bases, and 11 bases lay in between. The complete variable domain, with remaining parts taken from reference TRBV28 and TRBJ2-7, reads DVKVTQSSRYLVKRTGEKVFLECVQDMDHENMFWYRQDPGLGLRLIYFSYDVKMKEKGDIPEGYSVSREKKERFSLILESASTNQTSMYLCASSFPSEAYEQYFGPGTRLTVT.